These 7 T cell receptor beta chains came from one sample sequenced in a study of T cell repertoires in cytomegalovirus infection. TCRdb re-derived calls from the reads in MiXCR, one entry per CDR3 protein. This table has around 250,000 distinct CDR3 sequences, approximately 17% appearing once. Specimen: CD8+ T cells from PBMCs. Receptor source: a human donor in good health (CMV status not recorded). Some clones in this sample may be carry-over from other donors' samples.

This chain links TRBV28 with TRBJ1-1; D is unresolved. The CDR3 contains 12 residues. Between the trimmed V and J ends, which lost 2 bases and 7 bases, there was a span of 8 bases. Germline assignment: CDR1 MDHEN and CDR2 SYDVKM. CDR3 in amino acids: CASSLGPVEAFF. The CDR3 coding sequence is TGTGCCAGCAGTTTAGGGCCGGTTGAAGCTTTCTTT.

The CDR3 coding sequence is TGTGCCAGCAGGGGGACTAGCGGGGGAGAGACCCAGTACTTC. Its protein product is CASRGTSGGETQYF. The rearrangement links TRBV2 to TRBJ2-5; 14 bases are a match to TRBD2. Germline CDR1 is SNHLY and CDR2 is FYNNEI. The junction had 1 base not matched to a gene; V was cut back by 6 bases and J by 4 bases. This CDR3 is built from 14 residues.

This chain connects TRBV10-3 to TRBJ2-7, with a weak D call TRBD1 (6 bases). The CDR3 consists of 16 residues. Germline CDR1 and CDR2: ENHRY and SYGVKD. V gave up 3 bases and J gave up 6 bases, with 21 bases separating them. This chain's CDR3 is CAISEAGQGIPFEQYF. The CDR3 coding sequence is TGTGCCATCAGTGAAGCCGGGCAGGGGATTCCTTTCGAGCAGTACTTC.

The chain is built from TRBV2 and TRBJ2-6; weak D call: TRBD2 (6 bases). The CDR3 consists of 18 residues. The germline V gene has CDR1 SNHLY and CDR2 FYNNEI. The V end lost 2 bases, the J end lost 0 bases, and 14 bases lay between the germline ends. The DNA of the CDR3 is TGTGCCAGCAGTGAAAGGTCGGGAGAGGACTCTGGGGCCAACGTCCTGACTTTC. It translates to CASSERSGEDSGANVLTF.

This sequence joins TRBV20-1 and TRBJ2-7; the match to TRBD1 covers 12 bases. V dropped 3 bases and J dropped 4; count of bases not matched to a gene: 7. There are 15 residues in the CDR3. Germline CDR1 reads DFQATT; CDR2 reads SNEGSKA (reference sequence). This CDR3 reads CSASLRDRGLYEQYF. The DNA of the CDR3 is TGCAGTGCTAGCCTCCGGGACAGGGGGCTTTACGAGCAGTACTTC.

This clonotype was recorded at least ten times. The chain couples TRBV7-2 to TRBJ2-5; a possible D gene is TRBD1 (7 bases). The CDR3 is 15 amino acids. Germline V CDR1 and CDR2: SGHTA, FQGNSA. V dropped 4 bases and J dropped 7 bases, with 19 bases sitting between them. The CDR3 sequence is CASSSLQGPGGTQYF. The DNA for the CDR3 is TGTGCCAGCAGCTCTTTACAGGGGCCCGGGGGGACCCAGTACTTC.

In this sample, this clonotype turned up a few times. The rearrangement uses TRBV7-9 and TRBJ2-5; 7 nucleotides line up with TRBD1. The CDR3 length is 16 residues. Germline lookup yields CDR1 SEHNR and CDR2 FQNEAQ (reference sequence). V lost 4 bases to trimming and J lost 4 bases; unmatched junction nucleotides: 12. The CDR3 loop is CASSSFRQGGSETQYF. For the CDR3, the DNA is TGTGCCAGCAGCTCCTTCCGACAGGGTGGCTCAGAGACCCAGTACTTC.